This T cell receptor (beta chain) derives from a study of blood T cell repertoires in COVID-19. Study as a whole: Acute and convalescent COVID-19 samples came from the United States, Italy and Spain. The cDNA or gDNA used as material had been derived from T cells, B-cell-depleted T cells, or PBMCs.

Authors' data handling: Amplifying reference gene primers gave estimates of nucleated cell counts. Repertoires were generated with immunoSEQ multiplex PCR, while TCRdb's copy carries only in-frame clones and drops some. V and J calls and clone size are those listed in that table; D and trimming were worked out from the DNA. The sample has fewer than 250,000 clones, around four fifths seen once. The CDR3 runs to 13 residues. Trimming stripped 2 bases from V and 4 bases from J, with 8 bases between. The V gene's germline CDR1 is MNHNS and CDR2 SASEGT. This sequence was found in a man aged 45-65 years with active or convalescent COVID-19. The V call is TRBV6-1, the J call TRBJ1-2; unclear D gene. Sequenced sample: peripheral blood. The CDR3 sequence is CASSETTAYGYTF. The CDR3 DNA is TGTGCCAGCAGTGAAACCACAGCCTATGGCTACACCTTC.